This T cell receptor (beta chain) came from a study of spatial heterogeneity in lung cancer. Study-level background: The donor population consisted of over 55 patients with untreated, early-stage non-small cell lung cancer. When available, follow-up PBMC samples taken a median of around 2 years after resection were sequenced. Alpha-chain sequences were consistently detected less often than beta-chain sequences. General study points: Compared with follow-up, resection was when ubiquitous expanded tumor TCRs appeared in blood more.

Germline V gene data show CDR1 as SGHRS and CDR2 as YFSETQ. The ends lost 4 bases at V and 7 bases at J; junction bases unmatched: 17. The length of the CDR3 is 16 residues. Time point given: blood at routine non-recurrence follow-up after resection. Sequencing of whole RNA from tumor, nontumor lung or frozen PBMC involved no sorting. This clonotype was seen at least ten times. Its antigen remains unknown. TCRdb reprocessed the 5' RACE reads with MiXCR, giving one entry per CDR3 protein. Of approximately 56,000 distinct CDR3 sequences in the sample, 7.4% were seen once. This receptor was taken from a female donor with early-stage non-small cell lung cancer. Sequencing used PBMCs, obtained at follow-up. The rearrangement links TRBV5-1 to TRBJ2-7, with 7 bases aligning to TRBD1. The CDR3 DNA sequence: TGCGCCAGCAGCCTAATTACCGGGACAGCCCCTACGGAGCAGTACTTC. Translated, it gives CASSLITGTAPTEQYF.